The T cell receptor beta chain under discussion was sequenced for a study of chemoradiotherapy in HPV16-positive cancers. Losses at the gene ends were 1 base for V and 2 bases for J; bases not matched to a gene: 4. This CDR3 comprises 15 residues. Germline CDR1 SEHNR, CDR2 FQNEAQ (reference sequence). Using immunoSEQ multiplex PCR, the repertoire was profiled, and TCRdb retains in-frame clones only, with some absent. The table has around 5,000 clones, approximately 80% seen once. This rearrangement joins TRBV7-9 to TRBJ2-7; 8 nucleotides agree with TRBD1. The receptor's source is a human donor with HPV-associated anogenital cancer. Sequenced here: tumor tissue, sampled from a patient who underwent chemoradiotherapy. CDR3 in amino acids: CASSLVSQGAYEQYF. In nucleotides, the CDR3 is TGTGCCAGCAGCTTAGTTTCACAGGGGGCCTACGAGCAGTACTTC.